The clone carrying this TCR beta chain was detected only once. From germline, CDR1 is MNHEY and CDR2 SVGAGI. The germline V and J ends were trimmed by 7 bases and 1 base, with 8 bases remaining between them. The length of the CDR3 is 13 residues. Here immunoSEQ multiplex PCR was the method, and the copy in TCRdb shows in-frame clones only, minus some. The data contain around 99,000 clones, 75% to 95% of them singletons. The data originate from a study of OX40 agonist ivuxolimab in advanced cancers. About the study: Ivuxolimab is an agonistic anti-OX40 (CD134) antibody, and patients were treated with it. The dose-escalation group included hepatocellular carcinoma, melanoma, renal cell carcinoma and head and neck cancer.

This TCR was sampled from an adult with an advanced solid tumor such as melanoma, head and neck, liver or kidney cancer. Sequencing was performed on CD4+ or CD8+ T cells sorted from blood, taken in a trial of the OX40 agonist ivuxolimab. The V gene is TRBV6-5, the J gene TRBJ1-3; tentative D call: TRBD1 (5 bases). CDR3 DNA: TGTGCCAGCAAGGGGAAATCTGGAAACACCATATATTTT. Its translation is CASKGKSGNTIYF.